Following are 25 T cell receptor beta chains from one sample sequenced in a study of T cell responses to AZD1222 COVID-19 vaccine. The table came from immunoSEQ multiplex PCR; TCRdb's copy has only in-frame clones and leaves some out. Here the sample spans about 120,000 clones, around 94% being singletons. This sample comprised peripheral blood, obtained on day 0 of AZD1222 vaccination. All receptors come from an adult in good health.

V usage is TRBV10-2 and J usage is TRBJ2-3; a weak D match, TRBD1 (6 bases). Germline V gives CDR1 WSHSY, CDR2 SAAADI. CDR3 length: 17 amino acids. The V gene lost 4 bases and the J gene lost 2 bases, with 19 bases spanning the gap. Here the CDR3 reads CASSGRGWELYTDTQYF. The CDR3 coding sequence is TGCGCCAGCAGTGGAAGGGGGTGGGAGCTTTACACAGATACGCAGTATTTT.

The chain employs TRBV4-1 and TRBJ2-5, with TRBD2 matching 11 bases. Trimming cost V 4 bases and J 5 bases; bases outside gene matches: 6. This CDR3 is built from 15 residues. CDR1 is MGHRA, CDR2 YSYEKL, per germline. CDR3 sequence: CASSPFSGREETQYF. The CDR3 DNA reads TGCGCCAGCAGCCCCTTTAGCGGGAGGGAGGAGACCCAGTACTTC.

The CDR3, as DNA: TGTGCCATCGGGGGGGCGAACACCGGGGAGCTGTTTTTT. It codes for CAIGGANTGELFF. This chain links TRBV10-3 with TRBJ2-2; 7 nucleotides line up with TRBD2. The CDR3 is 13 residues long. CDR1 is ENHRY, CDR2 SYGVKD, per germline. V lost 8 bases and J lost 0; bases outside the gene matches: 0.

This chain connects TRBV19 to TRBJ1-3; D possibly corresponds to TRBD1 (6 bases). The CDR3 covers 12 residues. Between the trimmed V and J ends, which lost 4 bases and 7 bases, there was a span of 8 bases. Per the germline V gene, CDR1 is LNHDA and CDR2 is SQIVND (reference sequence). DNA of the CDR3: TGTGCCAGTAGTAACAGGGCCAACACCATATATTTT. Its protein is CASSNRANTIYF.

The chain uses TRBV28 and TRBJ2-7, with 8 bases lining up with TRBD2. The CDR3 spans 15 residues. Germline V gene sequence: CDR1 MDHEN, CDR2 SYDVKM. The V segment lost 3 bases and the J segment 5 bases; nucleotides outside the gene matches: 9. CDR3 DNA: TGTGCCAGCAGTTTCCCTCGGGAGGGCATCGACGAGCAGTACTTC. This gives the protein CASSFPREGIDEQYF.

V usage is TRBV18 and J usage is TRBJ1-1; D is uncertain. This CDR3 region has 14 residues. Deletions cut 6 bases from V and 4 bases from J, with 15 bases between. Germline V gene lookup returns CDR1 KGHSH and CDR2 LQKENI. The CDR3 is CASSGLERSTEAFF. The CDR3 region has the DNA TGTGCCAGCTCGGGGTTAGAGAGGAGCACTGAAGCTTTCTTT.

J is TRBJ2-1 and V is TRBV3-1 (or the pseudogene TRBV3-2), with D maybe TRBD2 (6 bases). Germline V gene lookup returns CDR1 LGHDT and CDR2 YNNKEL (reference sequence). The CDR3 length is 13 residues. V was pared by 0 bases and J by 12 bases, with 12 bases between. The CDR3, as DNA: TGTGCCAGCAGCCAAGAGGCGGGGCCTGGGCAGTTCTTC. This gives the protein CASSQEAGPGQFF.

The V gene is TRBV18, the J gene TRBJ2-7; the D gene is possibly TRBD1 (6 bases). This CDR3 is 11 amino acids long. Per germline, CDR1 KGHSH and CDR2 LQKENI. V was trimmed by 3 bases and J by 8 bases, leaving 8 bases between them. This chain's CDR3 is CASSPDSQQYF. CDR3 sequence (DNA): TGTGCCAGCTCACCGGACAGCCAGCAGTACTTC.

This sequence joins TRBV12-5 and TRBJ2-2; no reliable D call. Trimming pared 1 base from V and 6 bases from J, leaving 12 bases between. Germline V CDR1 and CDR2: LGHNT, FRNRAP. This CDR3 is built from 15 residues. The CDR3, as DNA: TGTGCTAGTGGTTTGGCACCTCTTGGGGCCGGGGAGCTGTTTTTT. Translation: CASGLAPLGAGELFF.

This chain connects TRBV5-6 to TRBJ2-2; the match to TRBD2 covers 13 bases. The CDR3 length is 17 residues. Germline V lookup: CDR1 SGHDT, CDR2 YYEEEE. With V trimmed by 4 bases and J by 5 bases, 8 bases remained unmatched. The CDR3 DNA reads TGTGCCAGCAGCGGACTAGCGGGAGTGGGCCAAACCGGGGAGCTGTTTTTT. It codes for CASSGLAGVGQTGELFF.

The rearrangement joins TRBV7-8 to TRBJ2-2; 7 bases agree with TRBD1. J was trimmed by 7 bases and V by 1 base; bases with no gene match: 12. Germline-derived CDR1 and CDR2 are SGHVS and FQNEAQ. The CDR3 loop spans 17 amino acids. CDR3 sequence (DNA): TGTGCCAGCAGCTTAGGACCAGGGGGACCCCGGAGCGGGGAGCTGTTTTTT. It specifies CASSLGPGGPRSGELFF.

The V call is TRBV4-2, the J call TRBJ1-5, with 7 bases fitting TRBD1. This CDR3 comprises 18 residues. The trim removed 0 bases at V and 7 bases at J, leaving 15 bases unmatched. The germline V gene encodes CDR1 LGHNA and CDR2 YNFKEQ. The CDR3 loop reads CASSQESIGTDQFQPQHF. In DNA form, the CDR3 reads TGTGCCAGCAGCCAAGAGTCAATTGGGACAGACCAATTCCAGCCCCAGCATTTT.

This clone appeared a single time. The chain recombines TRBV28 with TRBJ2-1; 11 positions agree with TRBD2. This CDR3 spans 18 amino acids. The V and J ends lost 5 bases and 4 bases, in that order; junction bases with no gene match: 13. CDR1 MDHEN and CDR2 SYDVKM come from the germline V gene. The CDR3 DNA sequence: TGTGCCAGCAGTCCCATAATACTAGCGGGAGAAGTTTACAATGAGCAGTTCTTC. It encodes CASSPIILAGEVYNEQFF.

The chain couples TRBV4-1 to TRBJ1-1; TRBD1 might be the D (5 bases). This CDR3 is 15 amino acids long. Germline loops: CDR1 MGHRA, CDR2 YSYEKL. The germline V and J ends were trimmed by 0 bases and 5 bases, with 13 bases remaining between them. CDR3 in amino acids: CASSQEGVLGTEAFF. CDR3 bases: TGCGCCAGCAGCCAAGAAGGGGTCCTGGGAACTGAAGCTTTCTTT.

The chain uses TRBV30 and TRBJ2-3; a possible D gene is TRBD2 (6 bases). Germline V gene lookup returns CDR1 GTSNPN and CDR2 SVGIG (reference sequence). The CDR3 consists of 14 residues. The CDR3 bases are TGTGCTCGGACCGGTAGCGGATACACAGATACGCAGTATTTT. It is translated as CARTGSGYTDTQYF.

The chain carries TRBV19 and TRBJ1-4; D not resolved. V lost 5 bases, J lost 0 bases, and 16 bases lay in between. CDR1 and CDR2 from the germline V gene are LNHDA and SQIVND (reference sequence). There are 17 residues in the CDR3. DNA of the CDR3: TGTGCCAGTAGTCCGACACGCAGGCCTGCAACTAATGAAAAACTGTTTTTT. Its translation is CASSPTRRPATNEKLFF.

For the CDR3, the DNA is TGTGCCAGCAGCTTATCCGGGAATCCCTACAATGAGCAGTTCTTC. Protein sequence: CASSLSGNPYNEQFF. The chain has TRBV7-9 and TRBJ2-1; possible D gene TRBD2, 5 bases. This CDR3 is built from 15 residues. Germline V gene sequence: CDR1 SEHNR, CDR2 FQNEAQ (reference sequence). Trimming shortened V by 2 bases and J by 2 bases, and 10 bases separated the two germline ends.

The chain combines TRBV21-1 with TRBJ2-2; TRBD1 is the table's D call and was not checked against the DNA. TRBV21-1 corresponds to a pseudogene. CDR3 length: 20 amino acids. CDR3 DNA: TGTGCCAGCAGCCCCCAGGGACAGAACAACTATCTAAATCGCACCGGGGAGCTGTTTTTT. Its protein is CASSPQGQNNYLNRTGELFF.

The rearrangement links TRBV28 to TRBJ2-1; 14 nucleotides match TRBD2. V was pared by 6 bases and J by 2 bases, with 15 bases of the junction left unmatched. The V gene's germline CDR1 is MDHEN and CDR2 SYDVKM. The CDR3 spans 20 residues. The CDR3 DNA reads TGTGCCAGCAGCCCCTTTCCGGGACTAGCGGGAGAGGGGGCCTACAATGAGCAGTTCTTC. This translates into CASSPFPGLAGEGAYNEQFF.

The rearrangement uses TRBV7-8 and TRBJ2-7; D is perhaps TRBD1 (6 bases). V shed 1 base and J shed 3 bases, with 13 bases lying between them. The CDR3 totals 15 residues. Germline CDR1 SGHVS, CDR2 FQNEAQ. CDR3 DNA: TGTGCCAGCAGCTTAGTATTGCAGGGGAACTACGAGCAGTACTTC. Protein sequence: CASSLVLQGNYEQYF.

Here the CDR3 DNA reads TGTGCCAGCAGCCAAGGACAGGGGGCCTCCGAGCAGTACTTC. As protein: CASSQGQGASEQYF. The gene calls are TRBV3-1 (or the pseudogene TRBV3-2) and TRBJ2-7; 10 nucleotides align to TRBD1. CDR1 is LGHDT, CDR2 YNNKEL, per germline (reference sequence). Trimming removed 1 base from V and 6 bases from J; junction bases left unmatched: 3. The CDR3 loop spans 14 amino acids.

This chain links TRBV7-6 with TRBJ2-7, with 11 bases identical to TRBD2. V was clipped by 0 bases and J by 6 bases; unmatched bases: 4. The CDR3 runs 15 residues. The germline V gene has CDR1 SGHVS and CDR2 FNYEAQ. The CDR3 coding sequence is TGTGCCAGCAGCTTAGCACTAGCGGGAGACCTCGAGCAGTACTTC. Translation: CASSLALAGDLEQYF.

The rearrangement links TRBV10-3 to TRBJ2-5; TRBD1 aligns across 7 bases. CDR3 length: 15 residues. The J segment lost 3 bases and the V segment lost 3 bases, leaving 7 bases of the junction unmatched. Looked up from germline, CDR1 is ENHRY and CDR2 is SYGVKD. CDR3 in DNA: TGTGCCATCAGTGACCTCGGGACAGTCGAAGAGACCCAGTACTTC. It yields the protein CAISDLGTVEETQYF.

The rearrangement joins TRBV21-1 to TRBJ2-1. TRBV21-1 is a pseudogene segment. This CDR3 contains 10 residues. CDR3 sequence reads: CASDDNEQFF. CDR3 sequence (DNA): TGTGCCAGCGATGACAATGAGCAGTTCTTC.

The chain carries TRBV10-3 and TRBJ1-6; tentatively, D is TRBD1 (5 bases). Trimming took 10 bases from V and 6 from J, leaving 13 bases between them. CDR3 length: 13 amino acids. Looked up from germline, CDR1 is ENHRY and CDR2 is SYGVKD. CDR3 sequence reads: CATSTAPNSPLHF. CDR3 coding DNA: TGTGCCACCTCGACAGCTCCTAATTCACCCCTCCACTTT.